This TCR beta chain comes out of a study of blood T cell repertoires in COVID-19. Study in general: Collection of acute and convalescent COVID-19 samples took place in the United States, Italy and Spain. PBMCs, B-cell-depleted T cells, or T cells were the source of the cDNA or gDNA that made up the material.

Concerning this clone itself: One end of the junction does not line up with germline, which may come from a read error.

Methods used by the authors: Amplified reference gene primers provided the basis for estimating nucleated cell counts. Profiled with immunoSEQ multiplex PCR; TCRdb holds only in-frame clones, not every one. That table furnishes V, J and clone size, whereas the DNA furnished D and trimming. Here the sample spans about 250,000 clones, approximately 86% being singletons. This CDR3 contains 14 residues. Germline loops: CDR1 SEHNR, CDR2 FQNEAQ (reference sequence). This clonotype originated in a woman aged 60-70 years who had recovered from COVID-19. Sample: peripheral blood. This sequence joins TRBV7-9 and TRBJ2-5, with D maybe TRBD1 (6 bases). The CDR3 here is CAISLMGADETQYF. For the CDR3, the DNA is TGTGCCATCAGCCTCATGGGGGCCGATGAGACCCAGTACTTC.